This T cell receptor (beta chain) was observed in a study of blood T cells in healthy people across ages. V was pared by 5 bases and J by 7 bases, with 9 bases between. CDR1 and CDR2 (germline): SGHTA, FQGTGA. CDR3 length equals 12 residues. A J-beta primer mix and a sample-barcoded 5' primer were used in a second PCR of about 7 to 12 cycles. Unique molecular identifiers of 12 random nucleotides labeled each cDNA. TCRdb used MiXCR to reprocess the 5' RACE reads, holding one entry per CDR3 protein. Among roughly 500,000 distinct CDR3 sequences listed, approximately 25% were seen once. Sequencing was carried out using blood. The TCR comes from a woman aged 70 to 79 in good health. The J gene is TRBJ2-4, the V gene TRBV7-3; D call uncertain. CDR3 amino acids: CASSPHPNIQYF. CDR3 DNA sequence: TGTGCCAGCAGCCCACACCCGAACATTCAGTACTTC. The full variable domain, completed using reference TRBV7-3 and TRBJ2-4, is GAGVSQTPSNKVTEKGKYVELRCDPISGHTALYWYRQSLGQGPEFLIYFQGTGAADDSGLPNDRFFAVRPEGSVSTLKIQRTERGDSAVYLCASSPHPNIQYFGAGTRLSVL.